What follows is one T cell receptor (beta chain) and its context. Aged about 6 to 100, donors were systemically healthy Caucasians from Russia. Researchers report isolating at least 6 million PBMCs per sample. This record belongs to a study of blood T cells in healthy people across ages. Germline V lookup: CDR1 SGHTA, CDR2 FQGNSA. The CDR3 extends over 15 amino acids. V was trimmed by 5 bases and J by 1 base, leaving 13 bases between them. A second PCR of roughly 7 to 11 cycles used a sample-barcoded 5' primer and a J-beta primer mix. Any given sample supplied a minimum of 3 million CDR3-containing paired-end reads. TCRdb passed the 5' RACE reads through MiXCR, listing each CDR3 protein once. The sample carries about 690,000 distinct CDR3 sequences, around 38% recorded once.

The chain couples TRBV7-2 to TRBJ2-3; D unclear. Material: blood. This TCR derives from a man aged 80 or over in good health. CDR3 sequence: CASSLSRGGTDTQYF. DNA of the CDR3: TGTGCCAGCAGCCTCTCTCGTGGGGGCACAGATACGCAGTATTTT.